This TCR beta chain was identified during a study of blood T cell repertoires in COVID-19. Trimming took 4 bases from V and 3 from J, leaving 16 bases between them. Germline values: CDR1 SGHRS, CDR2 YFSETQ. The CDR3 totals 16 residues. Source study methods: For nucleated cells, counts were estimated from reference gene primer amplification. Repertoires were generated with immunoSEQ multiplex PCR, while TCRdb's copy carries only in-frame clones and drops some. That table gives V, J and clone size, and the DNA gave D and trimming. Of roughly 230,000 clones detected, roughly 86% appear once; the ten largest clones hold about 0.64%.

Sample: peripheral blood. The receptor's source is a human donor in a cohort sampled during active COVID-19. The chain joins TRBV5-1 to TRBJ1-4; the D gene is possibly TRBD1 (6 bases). Written as DNA, the CDR3 is TGCGCCAGCAGCCCGAGGAGGACAGCGCCTAATGAAAAACTGTTTTTT. Amino acid sequence: CASSPRRTAPNEKLFF. Together with reference TRBV5-1 and TRBJ1-4, the CDR3 gives the full variable domain: KAGVTQTPRYLIKTRGQQVTLSCSPISGHRSVSWYQQTPGQGLQFLFEYFSETQRNKGNFPGRFSGRQFSNSRSEMNVSTLELGDSALYLCASSPRRTAPNEKLFFGSGTQLSVL.